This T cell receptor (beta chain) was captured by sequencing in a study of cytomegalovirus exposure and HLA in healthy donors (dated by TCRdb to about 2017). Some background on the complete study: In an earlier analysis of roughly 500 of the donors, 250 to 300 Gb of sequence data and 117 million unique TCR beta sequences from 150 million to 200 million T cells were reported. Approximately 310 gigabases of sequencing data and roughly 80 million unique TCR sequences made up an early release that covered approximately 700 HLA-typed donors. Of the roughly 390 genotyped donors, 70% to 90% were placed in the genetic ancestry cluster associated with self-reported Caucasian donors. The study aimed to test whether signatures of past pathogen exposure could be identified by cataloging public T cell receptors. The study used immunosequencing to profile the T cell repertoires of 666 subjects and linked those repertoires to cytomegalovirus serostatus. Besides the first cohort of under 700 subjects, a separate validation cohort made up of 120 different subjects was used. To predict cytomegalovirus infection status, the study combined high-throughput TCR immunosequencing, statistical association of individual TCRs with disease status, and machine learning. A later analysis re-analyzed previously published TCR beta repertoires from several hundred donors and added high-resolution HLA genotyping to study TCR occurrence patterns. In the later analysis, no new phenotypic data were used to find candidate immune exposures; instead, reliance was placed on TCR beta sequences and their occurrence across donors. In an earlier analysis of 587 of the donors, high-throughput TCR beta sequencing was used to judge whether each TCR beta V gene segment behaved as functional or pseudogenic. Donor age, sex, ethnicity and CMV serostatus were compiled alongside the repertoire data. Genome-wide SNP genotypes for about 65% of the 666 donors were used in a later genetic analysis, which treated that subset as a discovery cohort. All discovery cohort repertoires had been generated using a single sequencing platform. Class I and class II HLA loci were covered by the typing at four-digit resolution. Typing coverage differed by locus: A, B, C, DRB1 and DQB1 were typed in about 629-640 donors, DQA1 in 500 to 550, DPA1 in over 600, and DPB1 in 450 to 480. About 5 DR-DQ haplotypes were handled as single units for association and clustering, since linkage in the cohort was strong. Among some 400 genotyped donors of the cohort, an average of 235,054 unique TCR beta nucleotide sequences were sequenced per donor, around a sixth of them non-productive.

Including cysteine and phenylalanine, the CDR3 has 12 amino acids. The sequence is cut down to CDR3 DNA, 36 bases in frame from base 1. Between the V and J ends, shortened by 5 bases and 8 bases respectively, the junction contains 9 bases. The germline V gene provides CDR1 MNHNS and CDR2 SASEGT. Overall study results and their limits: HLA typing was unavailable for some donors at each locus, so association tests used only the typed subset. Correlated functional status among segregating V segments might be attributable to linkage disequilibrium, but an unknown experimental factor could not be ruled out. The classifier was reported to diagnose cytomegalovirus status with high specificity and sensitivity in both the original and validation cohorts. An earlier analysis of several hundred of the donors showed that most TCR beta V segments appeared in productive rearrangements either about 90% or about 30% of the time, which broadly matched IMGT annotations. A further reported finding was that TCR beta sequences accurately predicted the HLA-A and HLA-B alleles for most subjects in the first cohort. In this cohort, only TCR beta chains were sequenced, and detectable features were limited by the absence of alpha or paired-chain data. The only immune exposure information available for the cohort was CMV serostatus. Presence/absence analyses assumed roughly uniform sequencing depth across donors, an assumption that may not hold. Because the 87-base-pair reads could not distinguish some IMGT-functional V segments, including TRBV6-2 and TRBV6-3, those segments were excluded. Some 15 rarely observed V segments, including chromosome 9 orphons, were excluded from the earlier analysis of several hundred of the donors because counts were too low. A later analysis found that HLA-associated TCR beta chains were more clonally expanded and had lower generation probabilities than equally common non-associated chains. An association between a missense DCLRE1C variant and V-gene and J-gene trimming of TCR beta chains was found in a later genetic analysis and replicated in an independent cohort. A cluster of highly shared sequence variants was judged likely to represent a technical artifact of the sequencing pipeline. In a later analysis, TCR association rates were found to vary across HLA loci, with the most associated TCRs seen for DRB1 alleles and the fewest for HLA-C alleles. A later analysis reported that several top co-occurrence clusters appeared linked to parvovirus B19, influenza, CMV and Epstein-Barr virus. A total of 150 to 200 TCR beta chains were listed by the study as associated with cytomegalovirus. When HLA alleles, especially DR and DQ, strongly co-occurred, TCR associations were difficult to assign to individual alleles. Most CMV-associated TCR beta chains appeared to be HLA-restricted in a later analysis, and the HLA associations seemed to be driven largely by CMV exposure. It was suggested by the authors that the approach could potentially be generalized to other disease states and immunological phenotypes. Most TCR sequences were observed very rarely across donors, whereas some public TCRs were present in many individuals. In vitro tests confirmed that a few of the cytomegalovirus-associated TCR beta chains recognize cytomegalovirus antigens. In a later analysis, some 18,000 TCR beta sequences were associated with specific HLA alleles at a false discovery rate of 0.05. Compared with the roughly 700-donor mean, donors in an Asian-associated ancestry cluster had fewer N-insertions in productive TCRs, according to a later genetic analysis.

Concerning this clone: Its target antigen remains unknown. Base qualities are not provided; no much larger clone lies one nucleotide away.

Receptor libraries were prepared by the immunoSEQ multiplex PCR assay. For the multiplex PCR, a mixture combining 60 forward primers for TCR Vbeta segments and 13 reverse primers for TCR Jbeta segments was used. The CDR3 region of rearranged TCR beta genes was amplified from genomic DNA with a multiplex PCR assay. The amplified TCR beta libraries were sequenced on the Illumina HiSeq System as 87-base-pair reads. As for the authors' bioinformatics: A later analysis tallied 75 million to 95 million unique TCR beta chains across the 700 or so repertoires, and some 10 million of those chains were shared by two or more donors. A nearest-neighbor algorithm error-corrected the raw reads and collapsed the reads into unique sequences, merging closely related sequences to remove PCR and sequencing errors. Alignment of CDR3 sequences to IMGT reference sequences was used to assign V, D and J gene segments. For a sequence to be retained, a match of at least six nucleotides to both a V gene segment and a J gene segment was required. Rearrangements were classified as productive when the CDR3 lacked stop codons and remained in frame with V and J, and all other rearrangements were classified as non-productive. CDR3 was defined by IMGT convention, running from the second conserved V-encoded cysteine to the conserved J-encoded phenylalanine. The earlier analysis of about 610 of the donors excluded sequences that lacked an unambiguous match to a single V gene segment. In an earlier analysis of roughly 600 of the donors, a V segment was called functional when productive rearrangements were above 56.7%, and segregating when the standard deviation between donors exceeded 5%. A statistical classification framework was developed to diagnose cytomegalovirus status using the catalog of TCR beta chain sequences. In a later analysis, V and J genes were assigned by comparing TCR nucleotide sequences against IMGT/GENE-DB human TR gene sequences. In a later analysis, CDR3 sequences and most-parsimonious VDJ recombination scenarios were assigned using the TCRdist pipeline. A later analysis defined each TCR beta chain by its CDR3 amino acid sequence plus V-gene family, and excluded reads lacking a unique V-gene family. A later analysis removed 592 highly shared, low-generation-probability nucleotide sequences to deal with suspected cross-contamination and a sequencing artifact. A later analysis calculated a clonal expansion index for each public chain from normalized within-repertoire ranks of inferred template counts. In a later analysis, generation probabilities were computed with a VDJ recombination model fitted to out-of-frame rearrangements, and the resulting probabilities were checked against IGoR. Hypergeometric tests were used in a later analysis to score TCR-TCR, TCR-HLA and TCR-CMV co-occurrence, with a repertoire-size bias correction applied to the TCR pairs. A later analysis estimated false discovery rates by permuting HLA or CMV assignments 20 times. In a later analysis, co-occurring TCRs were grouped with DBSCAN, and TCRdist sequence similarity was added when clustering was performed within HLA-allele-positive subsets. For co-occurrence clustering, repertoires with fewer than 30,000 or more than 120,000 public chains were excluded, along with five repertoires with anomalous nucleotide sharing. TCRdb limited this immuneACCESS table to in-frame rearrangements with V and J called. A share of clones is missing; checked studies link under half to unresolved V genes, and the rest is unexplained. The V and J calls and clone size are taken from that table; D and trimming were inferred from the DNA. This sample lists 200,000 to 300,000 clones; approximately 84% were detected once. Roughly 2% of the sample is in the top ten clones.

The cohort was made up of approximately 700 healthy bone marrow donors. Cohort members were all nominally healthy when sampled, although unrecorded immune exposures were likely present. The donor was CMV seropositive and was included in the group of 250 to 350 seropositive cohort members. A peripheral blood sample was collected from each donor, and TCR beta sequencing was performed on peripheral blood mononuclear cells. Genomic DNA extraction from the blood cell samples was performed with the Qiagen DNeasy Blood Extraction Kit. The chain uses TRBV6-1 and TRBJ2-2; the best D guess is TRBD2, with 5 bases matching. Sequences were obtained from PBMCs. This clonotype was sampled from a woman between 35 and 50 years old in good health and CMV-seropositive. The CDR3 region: CASSLLGGELFF. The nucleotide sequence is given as TGTGCCAGCAGTCTACTAGGGGGGGAGCTGTTTTTT.